The following is a T cell receptor (beta chain) sequence with its context. This sample stems from a study of blood T cell repertoires in COVID-19. Study information: Acute-phase and convalescent COVID-19 samples originated in the United States, Italy and Spain. T cells, B-cell-depleted T cells, or PBMCs provided the cDNA or gDNA that served as material.

The V gene end was trimmed by 5 bases and the J gene end by 2 bases; junction bases not matched to a gene: 10. The length of the CDR3 is 16 residues. Germline CDR1 is PRHDT and CDR2 is FYEKMQ (reference sequence). Authors' analysis steps: Amplification of reference gene primers provided the estimated nucleated cell counts. Using immunoSEQ multiplex PCR, the repertoire was profiled, and TCRdb retains in-frame clones only, with some absent. That table is the source of V, J and clone size, and D and trimming were worked out from the DNA. Of over 200,000 clones listed, roughly 85% are singletons. Sequenced input: peripheral blood. The receptor was isolated from a woman aged 18-29 years who had recovered from COVID-19. The rearrangement uses TRBV13 and TRBJ2-7; 9 bases agree with TRBD1. CDR3 coding DNA: TGTGCCAGCAGCCCTACAGGGGGCAACGAGGCCTACGAGCAGTACTTC. It codes for CASSPTGGNEAYEQYF.